This T cell receptor beta chain originates from a study of cytomegalovirus exposure and HLA in healthy donors. Notes on the study in general: Most TCRs appeared rarely, but some public TCRs recurred in many donors.

CDR1 and CDR2 from the germline V gene are GTSNPN and SVGIG (reference sequence). The CDR3 is made up of 12 amino acids. V was clipped by 1 base and J by 6 bases, with 9 bases between them. Of note for this clone: Its antigen is unknown.

60 Vbeta and 13 Jbeta primers were used in PCR. Sequencing was performed with immunoSEQ multiplex PCR; in TCRdb, only in-frame clones are kept and a portion is missing. The sample holds over 150,000 clones, about 80% seen once. Whereas donors were nominally healthy upon sampling, unrecorded immune exposures were probable. The sequenced sample was PBMCs. The receptor was derived from a woman in her sixties or seventies in good health and CMV-seropositive. The chain recombines TRBV30 with TRBJ1-1; no clear D. The CDR3 nucleotides read TGTGCCTGGAGTGGTAGGACTCCTGAAGCTTTCTTT. Residues: CAWSGRTPEAFF.